A selection of T cell receptor beta chains follows, all from one sample in a study of T-cell memory formation after mild COVID-19. TCRdb reprocessed the 5' RACE reads with MiXCR, giving one entry per CDR3 protein. The sample includes approximately 300,000 distinct CDR3 sequences, less than 20% of them seen just once. Sequencing was performed on PBMCs or a T cell subset sorted from them (not recorded which). The receptors shown here come from a man aged 18-30 years who had mild COVID-19 (a few samples of this study predate the infection). Cell type and time point are not known. The CDR3 runs from the conserved cysteine through the conserved F or W. Each record gives: clone size, D gene, V gene, J gene, CDR3 DNA, CDR3 protein. A D gene is named only where the DNA matches it firmly. Not all rows give a size; the values are once, few, many and, for expanded clones, a class.

clone_size: few
d_call: NA
v_call: TRBV18
j_call: TRBJ1-2
cdr3_nt: TGTGCCAGCTCACTTTCAATGCTTAACTATGGCTACACCTTC
cdr3_aa: CASSLSMLNYGYTF

clone_size: few
d_call: TRBD2
v_call: TRBV20-1
j_call: TRBJ2-4
cdr3_nt: TGCAGTGCTAGAGTCGGGGGGGCGTTTGGAAACATTCAGTACTTC
cdr3_aa: CSARVGGAFGNIQYF

clone_size: few
d_call: NA
v_call: TRBV21-1
j_call: TRBJ2-5
cdr3_nt: TGTGCCAGCAGCAAAGGGGGGACCTCAGAGACCCAGTACTTC
cdr3_aa: CASSKGGTSETQYF

clone_size: few
d_call: NA
v_call: TRBV18
j_call: TRBJ1-2
cdr3_nt: TGTGCCAGCTCACCCCTGGACAGCAACTATGGCTACACCTTC
cdr3_aa: CASSPLDSNYGYTF

clone_size: few
d_call: NA
v_call: TRBV5-1
j_call: TRBJ2-5
cdr3_nt: TGCGCCAGCAGCCCGGGCCCCGGCCCCCAAGAGACCCAGTACTTC
cdr3_aa: CASSPGPGPQETQYF

clone_size: NA
d_call: NA
v_call: TRBV5-1
j_call: TRBJ2-2
cdr3_nt: TGCGCCAGCAGCTTGGAAGGGGTTATCACCGGGGAGCTGTTTTTT
cdr3_aa: CASSLEGVITGELFF

clone_size: many
d_call: TRBD1
v_call: TRBV5-1
j_call: TRBJ2-2
cdr3_nt: TGCGCCAGCAGCTTGGACCCGAACAGGGGCGCCGGGGAGCTGTTTTTT
cdr3_aa: CASSLDPNRGAGELFF

clone_size: NA
d_call: TRBD1
v_call: TRBV6-5
j_call: TRBJ1-2
cdr3_nt: TGTGCCAGCAGTTCGACAGGGGGGTCTGGCTACACCTTC
cdr3_aa: CASSSTGGSGYTF

clone_size: few
d_call: TRBD2
v_call: TRBV10-3
j_call: TRBJ2-3
cdr3_nt: TGTGCCATCCGCCTAGCGGCGACCACAGATACGCAGTATTTT
cdr3_aa: CAIRLAATTDTQYF

clone_size: few
d_call: TRBD1
v_call: TRBV20-1
j_call: TRBJ1-5
cdr3_nt: TGCAGTGCTAGAGACCGCGACAGGGGGCTCAATCAGCCCCAGCATTTT
cdr3_aa: CSARDRDRGLNQPQHF

clone_size: few
d_call: NA
v_call: TRBV19
j_call: TRBJ1-5
cdr3_nt: TGTGCCAGTAGTACTTCCGGAGGCAATCAGCCCCAGCATTTT
cdr3_aa: CASSTSGGNQPQHF

clone_size: many
d_call: NA
v_call: TRBV6-6
j_call: TRBJ2-6
cdr3_nt: TGTGCCAGCAGTTACTCGTGGGAAGCTGGGGCCAACGTCCTGACTTTC
cdr3_aa: CASSYSWEAGANVLTF

clone_size: many
d_call: TRBD1
v_call: TRBV7-2
j_call: TRBJ1-2
cdr3_nt: TGTGCCAGCAGCTCCACAGGGGTCTACACCTTC
cdr3_aa: CASSSTGVYTF

clone_size: few
d_call: NA
v_call: TRBV18
j_call: TRBJ1-5
cdr3_nt: TGTGCCAGCTCACCAACCGACTTGAGCAATCAGCCCCAGCATTTT
cdr3_aa: CASSPTDLSNQPQHF

clone_size: few
d_call: TRBD2
v_call: TRBV11-2
j_call: TRBJ2-1
cdr3_nt: TGTGCCAGCAGCGAACTAGCGGGGGACTCCTACAATGAGCAGTTCTTC
cdr3_aa: CASSELAGDSYNEQFF

clone_size: NA
d_call: NA
v_call: TRBV7-3
j_call: TRBJ2-2
cdr3_nt: TGTGCCAGCAGCCCGAGTTACTCTTTGGGGAACACCGGGGAGCTGTTTTTT
cdr3_aa: CASSPSYSLGNTGELFF

clone_size: many
d_call: NA
v_call: TRBV4-2
j_call: TRBJ2-7
cdr3_nt: TGTGCCAGCAGCCAAGAACTAGGGACTCGCGAGCAGTACTTC
cdr3_aa: CASSQELGTREQYF

clone_size: NA
d_call: TRBD1
v_call: TRBV2
j_call: TRBJ2-2
cdr3_nt: TGTGCCAGCAATTGGGAACAGGGGCTCGGGGAGCTGTTTTTT
cdr3_aa: CASNWEQGLGELFF

clone_size: few
d_call: TRBD2
v_call: TRBV5-1
j_call: TRBJ2-1
cdr3_nt: TGCGCCAGCAGCGCGGACCCTAGCGGGGAGCAGTTCTTC
cdr3_aa: CASSADPSGEQFF

clone_size: NA
d_call: TRBD2
v_call: TRBV5-4
j_call: TRBJ2-5
cdr3_nt: TGTGCCAGCAGCCGAACGCTAGCGGGGGGGCAAGAGACCCAGTACTTC
cdr3_aa: CASSRTLAGGQETQYF

clone_size: NA
d_call: NA
v_call: TRBV10-3
j_call: TRBJ2-3
cdr3_nt: TGTGCCATCAGCATGACCAGGGCGAGGGCCATGGATACGCAGTATTTT
cdr3_aa: CAISMTRARAMDTQYF

clone_size: few
d_call: TRBD1
v_call: TRBV5-1
j_call: TRBJ2-7
cdr3_nt: TGCGCCAGCAGCGACAGGGGGCTGAGCTCCTACGAGCAGTACTTC
cdr3_aa: CASSDRGLSSYEQYF

clone_size: NA
d_call: NA
v_call: TRBV5-8
j_call: TRBJ1-1
cdr3_nt: TGTGCCAGCATCCCCCCACGGGAGGGAGACACTGAAGCTTTCTTT
cdr3_aa: CASIPPREGDTEAFF

clone_size: NA
d_call: TRBD2
v_call: TRBV20-1
j_call: TRBJ2-3
cdr3_nt: TGCAGTGCTTCCGAGCGGGGGGGCACAGATACGCAGTATTTT
cdr3_aa: CSASERGGTDTQYF

clone_size: few
d_call: TRBD2
v_call: TRBV20-1
j_call: TRBJ2-5
cdr3_nt: TGCAGTGCTAGCGTTCATCCTAGCGGACAAGAGACCCAGTACTTC
cdr3_aa: CSASVHPSGQETQYF

clone_size: few
d_call: NA
v_call: TRBV29-1
j_call: TRBJ1-1
cdr3_nt: TGCAGCGTTGTGTCGGGTGGATGGTCTGAAGCTTTCTTT
cdr3_aa: CSVVSGGWSEAFF

clone_size: NA
d_call: NA
v_call: TRBV28
j_call: TRBJ1-2
cdr3_nt: TGTGCCAGCAGTTTCGATCCTGCCTATGGCTACACCTTC
cdr3_aa: CASSFDPAYGYTF

clone_size: many
d_call: NA
v_call: TRBV5-1
j_call: TRBJ1-1
cdr3_nt: TGCGCCAGCAGCTTGAATCTGAACACTGAAGCTTTCTTT
cdr3_aa: CASSLNLNTEAFF

clone_size: NA
d_call: NA
v_call: TRBV12-3/TRBV12-4
j_call: TRBJ2-2
cdr3_nt: TGTGCCAGCAGTTTCAGCCTTACGAACACCGGGGAGCTGTTTTTT
cdr3_aa: CASSFSLTNTGELFF

clone_size: many
d_call: NA
v_call: TRBV13
j_call: TRBJ2-1
cdr3_nt: TGTGCCAGCAGCTTAGGCGGGACTGACGAGGGTGAGCAGTTCTTC
cdr3_aa: CASSLGGTDEGEQFF

clone_size: NA
d_call: NA
v_call: TRBV11-2
j_call: TRBJ2-2
cdr3_nt: TGTGCCAGCAGTCGTTTGGCCGGGGAGCTGTTTTTT
cdr3_aa: CASSRLAGELFF

clone_size: many
d_call: TRBD2
v_call: TRBV11-2
j_call: TRBJ2-2
cdr3_nt: TGTGCCAGCAGCAACCGCGGGGGGTACACCGGGGAGCTGTTTTTT
cdr3_aa: CASSNRGGYTGELFF

clone_size: NA
d_call: TRBD1
v_call: TRBV4-1
j_call: TRBJ2-3
cdr3_nt: TGCGCCAGCAGCCAAGAACAGGGGATGGCAGATACGCAGTATTTT
cdr3_aa: CASSQEQGMADTQYF